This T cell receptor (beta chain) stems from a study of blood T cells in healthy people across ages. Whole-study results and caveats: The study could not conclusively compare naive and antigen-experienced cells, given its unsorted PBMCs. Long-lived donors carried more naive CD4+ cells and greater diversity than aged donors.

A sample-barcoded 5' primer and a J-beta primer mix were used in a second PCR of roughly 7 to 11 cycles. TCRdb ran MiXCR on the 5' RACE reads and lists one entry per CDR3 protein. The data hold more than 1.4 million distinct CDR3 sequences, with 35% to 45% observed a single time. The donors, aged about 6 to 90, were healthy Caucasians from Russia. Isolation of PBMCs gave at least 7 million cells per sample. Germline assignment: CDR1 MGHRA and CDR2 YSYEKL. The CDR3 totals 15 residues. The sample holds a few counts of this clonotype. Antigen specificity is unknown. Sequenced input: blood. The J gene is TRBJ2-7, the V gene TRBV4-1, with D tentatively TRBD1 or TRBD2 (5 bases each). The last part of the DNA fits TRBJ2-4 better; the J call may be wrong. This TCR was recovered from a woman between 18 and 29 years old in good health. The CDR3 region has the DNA TGCGCCAGCAGCCAGGGTCTGCTTCCGAGGGGCATTCAGTACTTC. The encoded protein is CASSQGLLPRGIQYF.